A single sample gave rise to the 29 T cell receptor beta chains below, sequenced in a study of shared clonotypes between healthy human individuals. The data were produced by immunoSEQ multiplex PCR, yet TCRdb's version contains in-frame clones alone and is incomplete. The sample yields roughly 2,300,000 clones, about 90% seen once. The sample taken for sequencing was naive CD4+ T cells from PBMCs. Documented subset: CD45RA+ positively selected. The receptors here all came from a man between 18 and 35 years old in good health. Some clones in this sample may be carry-over from other donors' samples.

V gene TRBV7-8 combines with J gene TRBJ2-7; 7 bases fit TRBD2. Germline CDR1 and CDR2: SGHVS and FQNEAQ. This CDR3 contains 15 residues. The V segment lost 4 bases and the J segment 3 bases; nucleotides outside the gene matches: 9. CDR3 sequence: CASSSYVASGYEQYF. In nucleotides, the CDR3 is TGTGCCAGCAGCTCCTACGTCGCTAGCGGCTACGAGCAGTACTTC. Full variable domain (missing parts from reference TRBV7-8 and TRBJ2-7): GAGVSQSPRYKVAKRGQDVALRCDPISGHVSLFWYQQALGQGPEFLTYFQNEAQLDKSGLPSDRFFAERPEGSVSTLKIQRTQQEDSAVYLCASSSYVASGYEQYFGPGTRLTVT.

The J gene is TRBJ2-7, the V gene TRBV9; D tentatively fits TRBD1 or TRBD2 (6 bases each). V was pared by 4 bases and J by 3 bases, with 14 bases between. Germline V gene lookup returns CDR1 SGDLS and CDR2 YYNGEE. The CDR3 length is 14 residues. The DNA for the CDR3 is TGTGCCAGCAGCCCAGGGGTGGGGGGCTACGAGCAGTACTTC. Its translation: CASSPGVGGYEQYF.

This clone has a single count. The chain recombines TRBV29-1 with TRBJ2-7; 9 positions match TRBD1. This CDR3 is built from 17 residues. Germline V gene lookup returns CDR1 SQVTM and CDR2 ANQGSEA. V gave up 0 bases and J gave up 1 base; unmatched junction bases: 10. Here the CDR3 reads CSVEDPRDRVHSYEQYF. CDR3 bases: TGCAGCGTTGAAGATCCAAGGGACAGGGTCCATTCCTACGAGCAGTACTTC.

On this clone itself: The same CDR3 can be traced to other DNA sequences in this sample. This rearrangement joins TRBV6-5 to TRBJ2-7; 11 positions match TRBD1. Germline V gene data show CDR1 as MNHEY and CDR2 as SVGAGI. Losses at the gene ends were 2 bases for V and 1 base for J; bases not matched to a gene: 1. CDR3 size: 15 residues. The CDR3 spells CASSYGTGGSYEQYF. CDR3 bases: TGTGCCAGCAGTTACGGGACAGGGGGATCCTACGAGCAGTACTTC.

V and J are TRBV7-3 and TRBJ1-1, with a tentative D call TRBD1 (5 bases). Trimming removed 1 base at V and 4 bases at J, with 10 bases between. Germline V gene sequence: CDR1 SGHTA, CDR2 FQGTGA. The CDR3 consists of 14 residues. The CDR3 sequence: CASSLSTGATEAFF. The CDR3 DNA reads as TGTGCCAGCAGCTTAAGTACAGGTGCCACTGAAGCTTTCTTT.

The chain links TRBV18 to TRBJ1-5, with a tentative D call TRBD1 (6 bases). Trimming cost V 5 bases and J 1 base, with 15 bases left between them. This CDR3 spans 16 amino acids. Looked up from germline, CDR1 is KGHSH and CDR2 is LQKENI. This CDR3 is CASSTLGQGSNQPQHF. In DNA, the CDR3 is TGTGCCAGCTCAACTCTGGGCCAGGGGAGCAATCAGCCCCAGCATTTT.

The V call is TRBV11-2, the J call TRBJ1-2, with D perhaps TRBD1 (5 bases). The CDR3 runs 15 residues. V was trimmed by 5 bases and J by 3 bases, leaving 16 bases between them. Germline V lookup: CDR1 SGHAT, CDR2 FQNNGV. The CDR3 spells CASSHPTGTDYGYTF. DNA for the CDR3: TGTGCCAGCAGCCACCCCACCGGGACGGACTATGGCTACACCTTC.

The rearrangement joins TRBV28 to TRBJ2-7, with a possible D match to TRBD1 (7 bases). The CDR3 has 11 residues. V lost 3 bases to trimming and J lost 12 bases, with 12 bases between them. Germline assignment: CDR1 MDHEN and CDR2 SYDVKM. This chain's CDR3 is CASSFAGQPYF. As DNA, the CDR3 is TGTGCCAGCAGTTTCGCGGGACAGCCGTACTTC. Looking up the rest from reference TRBV28 and TRBJ2-7 gives the full variable domain: DVKVTQSSRYLVKRTGEKVFLECVQDMDHENMFWYRQDPGLGLRLIYFSYDVKMKEKGDIPEGYSVSREKKERFSLILESASTNQTSMYLCASSFAGQPYFGPGTRLTVT.

The J gene is TRBJ1-1, the V gene TRBV21-1; the table's D call TRBD1 went unverified against the DNA. TRBV21-1 is designated a pseudogene. The CDR3 loop spans 17 amino acids. The CDR3 sequence: CASSDRDRGLMNTEAFF. The CDR3 bases are TGTGCCAGCAGCGACCGGGACAGGGGTCTCATGAACACTGAAGCTTTCTTT.

For this clone: Other DNA sequences in this sample translate to the same CDR3. The V gene is TRBV9, the J gene TRBJ2-2; D is possibly TRBD1 (6 bases). Germline CDR1 and CDR2: SGDLS and YYNGEE. V dropped 0 bases and J dropped 2 bases, with 11 bases sitting between them. The CDR3 extends over 16 amino acids. This chain's CDR3 is CASSVEGHPNTGELFF. As DNA, the CDR3 is TGTGCCAGCAGCGTAGAGGGACACCCTAACACCGGGGAGCTGTTTTTT.

The chain recombines TRBV29-1 with TRBJ2-1; TRBD1 is a possible D gene (6 bases). V lost 5 bases and J lost 2, with 10 bases in between. Germline V gene data show CDR1 as SQVTM and CDR2 as ANQGSEA. The CDR3 spans 13 residues. CDR3 bases: TGCAGCGTTCAGGGGCAGACCTACAATGAGCAGTTCTTC. It codes for CSVQGQTYNEQFF.

V is TRBV6-1 and J is TRBJ1-3; perhaps TRBD1 as D (6 bases). This CDR3 is 15 amino acids long. The V end lost 7 bases, the J end lost 4 bases, and 17 bases lay between the germline ends. Germline CDR1 reads MNHNS; CDR2 reads SASEGT. The CDR3: CASTIQGVGGNTIYF. CDR3 sequence (DNA): TGTGCCAGCACCATACAGGGAGTGGGGGGAAACACCATATATTTT.

The chain has TRBV29-1 and TRBJ2-7; 9 bases fit TRBD2. This CDR3 spans 12 amino acids. CDR1 is SQVTM, CDR2 ANQGSEA, per germline. Losses at the gene ends were 7 bases for V and 2 bases for J; bases not matched to a gene: 3. The CDR3 sequence: CSATSGPYEQYF. The CDR3 coding sequence is TGCAGCGCGACTAGCGGTCCCTACGAGCAGTACTTC.

CDR3 DNA: TGTGCCAGCAGCCCCTCGACGGCTAACTCCTACGAGCAGTACTTC. This gives the protein CASSPSTANSYEQYF. The genes are TRBV9 and TRBJ2-7; D unclear. The germline CDR1 and CDR2 sequences are SGDLS and YYNGEE. Deletions cut 4 bases from V and 0 bases from J, with 14 bases between. The CDR3 is made up of 15 amino acids.

A remark on this clone: The sample carries other DNA sequences with the same CDR3. The chain links TRBV27 to TRBJ2-6; no clear D gene. CDR1 is MNHEY, CDR2 SMNVEV, per germline (reference sequence). The CDR3 consists of 15 residues. Trimming took off 5 bases at V and 0 bases at J, with 8 bases between the two ends. In DNA, the CDR3 is TGTGCCAGCAGTACCCCATCCTCTGGGGCCAACGTCCTGACTTTC. This sequence encodes CASSTPSSGANVLTF.

In regard to this clone: Other nucleotide sequences in the sample specify the same CDR3. The chain joins TRBV5-1 to TRBJ1-1; tentative D call: TRBD1 (5 bases). CDR3 length: 14 amino acids. Germline CDR1 and CDR2: SGHRS and YFSETQ. V was trimmed by 2 bases and J by 1 base, leaving 9 bases between them. The CDR3 region is CASSFGTANTEAFF. Here the CDR3 DNA reads TGCGCCAGCAGCTTCGGGACGGCGAACACTGAAGCTTTCTTT. Variable domain in full (rest from reference TRBV5-1 and TRBJ1-1): KAGVTQTPRYLIKTRGQQVTLSCSPISGHRSVSWYQQTPGQGLQFLFEYFSETQRNKGNFPGRFSGRQFSNSRSEMNVSTLELGDSALYLCASSFGTANTEAFFGQGTRLTVV.

V usage is TRBV6-1 and J usage is TRBJ2-1; TRBD2 matches 7 bases. With 4 bases clipped from V and 0 bases from J, the junction kept 15 bases outside the gene matches. The CDR3 has 19 amino acids. Per germline, CDR1 MNHNS and CDR2 SASEGT. CDR3: CASSVKWAGLAASYNEQFF. CDR3 coding DNA: TGTGCCAGCAGTGTCAAATGGGCTGGGCTAGCGGCCTCCTACAATGAGCAGTTCTTC.

On this clone: This sample also contains other DNA sequences that code for the same CDR3. The chain recombines TRBV7-2 with TRBJ2-7, with D unresolved. Per the germline V gene, CDR1 is SGHTA and CDR2 is FQGNSA. CDR3 length: 13 amino acids. V was shortened by 1 base and J by 2 bases, with 6 bases between the two germline ends. The CDR3 reads CASSLGIAYEQYF. For the CDR3, the DNA is TGTGCCAGCAGCTTAGGAATAGCCTACGAGCAGTACTTC.

This chain uses TRBV18 with TRBJ2-7; TRBD2 agrees at 14 bases. Germline CDR1 KGHSH, CDR2 LQKENI. V lost 3 bases, J lost 4 bases, and 2 bases stayed unmatched. The CDR3 runs 15 residues. CDR3 nucleotides: TGTGCCAGCTCACCGAGACTAGCGGGAGGGTACGAGCAGTACTTC. Encoded protein: CASSPRLAGGYEQYF.

This chain uses TRBV5-6 with TRBJ1-2; possible D gene TRBD1, 5 bases. The V end lost 4 bases, the J end lost 1 base, and 8 bases lay between the germline ends. This CDR3 has 13 amino acids. CDR1 is SGHDT and CDR2 is YYEEEE in the germline V gene. The CDR3 coding sequence is TGTGCCAGCAGCGCGGGGGTTAACTATGGCTACACCTTC. This gives the protein CASSAGVNYGYTF.

The rearrangement links TRBV2 to TRBJ2-2, with a possible D match to TRBD1 (6 bases). V was shortened by 0 bases and J by 4 bases, with 12 bases between the two germline ends. Germline values: CDR1 SNHLY, CDR2 FYNNEI. This CDR3 spans 16 amino acids. DNA for the CDR3: TGTGCCAGCAGTGAAGCGACCACAGGGTCCACCGGGGAGCTGTTTTTT. Protein: CASSEATTGSTGELFF.

This rearrangement joins TRBV18 to TRBJ2-3; TRBD1 is a possible D gene (6 bases). V was cut by 2 bases and J by 6 bases, with 9 bases left in between. Germline CDR1 KGHSH, CDR2 LQKENI. The CDR3 sequence is 13 residues long. CDR3 bases: TGTGCCAGCTCACCAGGGGGCATGGATACGCAGTATTTT. As protein: CASSPGGMDTQYF.

CDR3 loop: CASSYSSGRGTQYF. The CDR3, as DNA: TGTGCCAGCAGTTACTCGAGCGGGAGGGGCACGCAGTATTTT. The rearrangement links TRBV6-6 to TRBJ2-3, with 10 nucleotides matching TRBD2. Looked up from germline, CDR1 is MNHNY and CDR2 is SVGAGI (reference sequence). Germline trimming cut 0 bases from V and 9 bases from J; bases unmatched to any gene: 3. The CDR3 spans 14 residues.

The chain employs TRBV27 and TRBJ2-1; TRBD1 aligns across 9 bases. Germline CDR1 is MNHEY and CDR2 is SMNVEV (reference sequence). Trimming removed 6 bases from V and 7 bases from J; junction bases left unmatched: 10. The CDR3 runs 15 residues. The CDR3, as DNA: TGTGCCAGCAGCCCCTGGAGGGACAGGGTAAATGAGCAGTTCTTC. Residues: CASSPWRDRVNEQFF.

The V and J genes are TRBV28 and TRBJ1-1, with TRBD1 matching over 9 bases. The junction had 10 bases not matched to a gene; V was cut back by 5 bases and J by 3 bases. CDR3 length: 16 amino acids. The germline V gene has CDR1 MDHEN and CDR2 SYDVKM. Written as DNA, the CDR3 is TGTGCCAGCAGTCTATCACAGGGGGCGCATGACACTGAAGCTTTCTTT. Amino acid sequence: CASSLSQGAHDTEAFF.

A word on this clone: One junction end does not reproduce the germline sequence, and a read error may be involved. The sample holds other DNA sequences that translate to the same CDR3. This chain links TRBV10-3 with TRBJ1-5; D gene uncertain. The CDR3 consists of 13 residues. Looked up from germline, CDR1 is ENHRY and CDR2 is SYGVKD. The CDR3 nucleotides read TGCGCCATCAGTGTCGAGAGCAATCAGCCCCAGCATTTT. It yields the protein CAISVESNQPQHF.

This clone was seen a few times. CDR3 in DNA: TGTGCCAGCAGTGAACCCAAACAGGGGGACACTGAAGCTTTCTTT. This codes for CASSEPKQGDTEAFF. The V call is TRBV25-1, the J call TRBJ1-1; 8 bases are a match to TRBD1. This CDR3 comprises 15 residues. Germline CDR1 reads MGHDK; CDR2 reads SYGVNS. Losses at the gene ends were 2 bases for V and 3 bases for J; bases not matched to a gene: 5.

In DNA form, the CDR3 reads TGTGCCAGCAGCTTTGCGGGACAGGCAGGTTCCGATGAGCAGTTCTTC. Translation: CASSFAGQAGSDEQFF. The chain couples TRBV7-2 to TRBJ2-1, with 8 bases that match TRBD1. Germline V CDR1 and CDR2: SGHTA, FQGNSA. J gave up 8 bases and V 3 bases, and 12 bases lay outside the gene matches. This CDR3 contains 16 residues.

V is TRBV2 and J is TRBJ2-4; D may be TRBD1 (5 bases). Germline CDR1 is SNHLY and CDR2 is FYNNEI. V was cut by 4 bases and J by 4 bases, with 8 bases left in between. The CDR3 contains 13 residues. The CDR3 loop reads CASSADRKNIQYF. CDR3 DNA sequence: TGTGCCAGCAGTGCAGACAGAAAAAACATTCAGTACTTC.